The sequence of this TCR beta chain was determined in a study of early T cells in non-severe SARS-CoV-2 infection. The overall study: Bulk RNA from unsorted whole blood was sequenced; chains were unpaired.

This clonotype came up a few times. The antigen is unknown. Individual cDNA molecules carried attached unique molecular identifiers. In TCRdb, the 5' RACE reads were re-called with MiXCR into one record per CDR3 protein. The sample has about 30,000 distinct CDR3 sequences; approximately 5% are singletons. Per germline, CDR1 SGHNT and CDR2 YENEEA. This CDR3 comprises 14 residues. The V end was cut by 4 bases, the J end by 10 bases, with 14 bases between. Study-wide findings and caveats: Matching with VDJdb favored anti-spike CD8 responses (missing private and CD4 specificities).

The sequenced material came from whole blood. The sequence derives from an adult who was a healthcare worker with PCR-confirmed SARS-CoV-2 infection or an uninfected control (not recorded which). V is TRBV11-3 and J is TRBJ1-6; tentatively, D is TRBD1 (5 bases). CDR3 loop: CASSSSGGDSPLHF. CDR3 in DNA: TGTGCCAGCAGCTCATCCGGGGGAGACTCACCCCTCCACTTT.